This T cell receptor beta chain was identified in a study of cytotoxic CD8 clonotypes in ibrutinib-treated CLL. Notes on the study in general: Baseline-level clonality went beyond age-matched healthy donors and moved in step with circulating CD8+ T-cell counts. Public clonotypes were rare and shrank or held steady on treatment.

V was shortened by 0 bases and J by 0 bases, with 18 bases between the two germline ends. CDR3 size: 20 residues. Per the germline V gene, CDR1 is LGHNA and CDR2 is YSLEER. This clone was observed a single time. Its antigen remains unknown. The intended depth for sequencing was 1 in 200,000 to 1 in 1 million T cells. Repertoires were generated with immunoSEQ multiplex PCR, while TCRdb's copy carries only in-frame clones and drops some. The table includes 150,000 or so clones, around 80% detected once. The starting material was PBMCs, obtained after 12 months of ibrutinib treatment. The sequence came from a human donor with chronic lymphocytic leukemia. The chain is built from TRBV4-3 and TRBJ2-6; no reliable D call. CDR3 nucleotide sequence: TGCGCCAGCAGCCAAGAGTTAAAGATGTTCACGAGCTCTGGGGCCAACGTCCTGACTTTC. Translation gives CASSQELKMFTSSGANVLTF.